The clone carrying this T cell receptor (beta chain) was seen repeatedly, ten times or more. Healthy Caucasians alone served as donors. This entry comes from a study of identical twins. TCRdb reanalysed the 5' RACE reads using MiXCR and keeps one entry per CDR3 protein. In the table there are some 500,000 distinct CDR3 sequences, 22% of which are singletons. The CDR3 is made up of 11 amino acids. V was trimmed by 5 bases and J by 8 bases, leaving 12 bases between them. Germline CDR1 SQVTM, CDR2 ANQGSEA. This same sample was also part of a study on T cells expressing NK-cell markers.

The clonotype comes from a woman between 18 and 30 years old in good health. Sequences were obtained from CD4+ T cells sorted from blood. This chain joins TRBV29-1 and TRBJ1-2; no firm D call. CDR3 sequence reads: CSVHSSVGYTF. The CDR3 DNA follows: TGCAGCGTTCACAGCTCGGTCGGCTACACCTTC.